This T cell receptor beta chain is from a study of shared clonotypes between healthy human individuals. Between the trimmed V and J ends, which lost 2 bases and 1 base, there was a span of 8 bases. Looked up from germline, CDR1 is MGHRA and CDR2 is YSYEKL. CDR3 length: 15 residues. Clones were sequenced by immunoSEQ multiplex PCR, and TCRdb holds only the in-frame ones, with some missing. This sample has more than 2 million clones, with over 85% found just once. Naive CD8 cells lacked CD45RO and underwent positive selection for CCR7, leaving out terminally differentiated effector memory CD45RA+ cells.

The sample consisted of naive CD8+ T cells sorted from blood. The TCR sequence derives from a man aged 18 to 30 in good health. The chain employs TRBV4-1 and TRBJ1-4, with a possible D match to TRBD1 (6 bases). The CDR3 reads CASSQKGGTNEKLFF. CDR3 DNA: TGCGCCAGCAGCCAAAAGGGGGGAACTAATGAAAAACTGTTTTTT.